This TCR beta chain was documented in a study of beta chain features in type 1 diabetes. Study context: On cell yields, gender and age, patients and healthy donors were similar.

After removal of 0 bases from V and 2 bases from J, the junction contained 3 bases not matched to a gene. This CDR3 comprises 15 residues. CDR1 is LGHNA, CDR2 YSLEER, per germline. Purity exceeding 95% was reached by all sorted populations. Regarding the study as a whole: Insertions at VDJ junctions were less frequent in type 1 diabetes patients. These patients also deleted more nucleotides at the same junctions. Naive, central memory and Treg TCRB repertoires seemed to resemble each other more closely in patients than they did in healthy donors.

What was sequenced were expressed TCRB transcripts, since all of the isolated RNA had been reverse transcribed. The assay was immunoSEQ multiplex PCR, and TCRdb's table has in-frame clones only and misses some. Here the sample spans approximately 330,000 clones, around 10% being singletons. As regards this clone: The antigen is not known.

The receptor comes from a young woman in good health. The sample consisted of naive CD4+ T cells from blood. This rearrangement joins TRBV4-3 to TRBJ2-7; TRBD2 aligns across 8 bases. The CDR3 spells CASSQELAEPYEQYF. DNA for the CDR3: TGCGCCAGCAGCCAAGAACTAGCGGAGCCCTACGAGCAGTACTTC.